This section outlines one T cell receptor beta chain sequence together with its context. Produced via immunoSEQ multiplex PCR; TCRdb's table is partial and in-frame only. The sample contains 200,000 to 300,000 clones, roughly 80% of which appear only once. Germline V gene sequence: CDR1 LGHDT, CDR2 YNNKEL (reference sequence). V shed 6 bases and J 10 bases; nucleotides not matched to a gene: 11. CDR3 length: 15 amino acids. The data stem from a study of blood T cell repertoires in COVID-19. At the level of the study: Sites in the United States, Italy and Spain provided acute and convalescent COVID-19 samples.

The source of this sequence is a young woman with acute or convalescent COVID-19. The chain is built from TRBV3-1 (or the pseudogene TRBV3-2) and TRBJ1-6, with TRBD1 identical over 8 bases. Input material: peripheral blood. This chain's CDR3 is CASRTRGQGDSPLHF. Written as DNA, the CDR3 is TGTGCCAGCAGGACGAGAGGACAGGGTGACTCACCCCTCCACTTT.